Shown below are 9 T cell receptor beta chains from a single sample sequenced in a study of CD8 T cells in ankylosing spondylitis. MiXCR, run by TCRdb on the 5' RACE reads, gives a single entry per CDR3 protein. This sample has roughly 180,000 distinct CDR3 sequences, with around 13% found just once. Specimen: blood, either unsorted or a sorted T cell fraction (not recorded which). The origin of the receptors is a male donor with ankylosing spondylitis or in good health (not recorded which).

The V call is TRBV19, the J call TRBJ2-7; possibly TRBD1 or TRBD2 for D (5 bases each). The germline V gene has CDR1 LNHDA and CDR2 SQIVND (reference sequence). Trimming left V 7 bases short and J 0 bases short, with 13 bases between. This CDR3 is 14 amino acids long. The CDR3, as DNA: TGTGCCAGTAATTCGGGGCCACTCTCCTACGAGCAGTACTTC. Translating it yields CASNSGPLSYEQYF.

Only one count was recorded for this clonotype. J is TRBJ2-3 and V is TRBV5-6, with D maybe TRBD2 (6 bases). Trimming cost V 5 bases and J 2 bases, with 15 bases left between them. The CDR3 loop spans 15 amino acids. Germline CDR1 and CDR2: SGHDT and YYEEEE. CDR3 sequence (DNA): TGTGCCAGCAGGTACGGAGGGCGGCCCACAGATACGCAGTATTTT. The encoded protein is CASRYGGRPTDTQYF.

This clonotype has only a few counts. The chain recombines TRBV14 with TRBJ2-3; D remains ambiguous. Trimming removed 8 bases at V and 2 bases at J, with 5 bases between. There are 11 residues in the CDR3. Germline V gives CDR1 SGHDN, CDR2 FVKESK. CDR3 loop: CASALTDTQYF. In DNA form, the CDR3 reads TGTGCCAGCGCCCTCACAGATACGCAGTATTTT.

The chain is built from TRBV21-1 and TRBJ2-7. TRBV21-1 is termed a pseudogene. The CDR3 contains 18 residues. The chain's CDR3 is CASSKAEKAEPFTYEQYF. The CDR3 nucleotides read TGTGCCAGCAGCAAAGCGGAAAAGGCCGAACCATTTACCTACGAGCAGTACTTC.

The sample holds a few counts of this clonotype. The chain combines TRBV7-9 with TRBJ2-1, with D possibly matching TRBD1 (6 bases). The CDR3 has 16 residues. Germline CDR1 reads SEHNR; CDR2 reads FQNEAQ (reference sequence). V lost 1 base and J 6 bases, leaving 16 bases between the germline ends. CDR3 amino acids: CASSLGSRGFFNEQFF. The CDR3 nucleotides are TGTGCCAGCAGCTTAGGGAGCAGGGGCTTTTTCAATGAGCAGTTCTTC.

In its sample, this clonotype was seen a few times. The chain links TRBV7-2 to TRBJ2-5, with 13 bases lining up with TRBD2. The J segment lost 1 base and the V segment lost 2 bases, leaving 10 bases of the junction unmatched. CDR1 is SGHTA, CDR2 FQGNSA, per germline. The CDR3 is 19 amino acids. The CDR3 DNA reads as TGTGCCAGCAGCTTACGCTTCGGACTAGCGGGAGCGTTCCAAGAGACCCAGTACTTC. This encodes CASSLRFGLAGAFQETQYF.

With respect to this clonotype: Here the CDR3 omits its conserved ending phenylalanine or tryptophan, so a read error is the likely source. Because the CDR3's place on the DNA is in doubt, the DNA is left out and the CDR3 is given as listed by TCRdb. The chain is built from TRBV2 and TRBJ2-3; TRBD1, the table's D call, lacks a check against the DNA. Ends included, the CDR3 has 11 residues. The germline gives CDR1 SNHLY, CDR2 FYNNEI. Here the CDR3 reads CASSEGTGSPL.

This clonotype was seen a few times. This chain uses TRBV9 with TRBJ2-5; D perhaps matches TRBD2 (5 bases). The V end was cut by 1 base, the J end by 2 bases, with 9 bases between. The V gene's germline CDR1 is SGDLS and CDR2 YYNGEE. CDR3 length: 14 residues. CDR3 sequence (DNA): TGTGCCAGCAGCGTATTCAGCGGACAAGAGACCCAGTACTTC. It encodes CASSVFSGQETQYF.

This clonotype turned up a few times. The chain is built from TRBV6-2 or TRBV6-3 and TRBJ2-2; possibly TRBD1 for D (5 bases). CDR3 size: 14 residues. Trimming shortened V by 7 bases and J by 6 bases, and 15 bases separated the two germline ends. Per the germline V gene, CDR1 is MNHEY and CDR2 is SVGEGT. CDR3 loop: CASTLGERAGELFF. The CDR3 DNA is TGTGCCAGCACCTTAGGGGAAAGAGCCGGGGAGCTGTTTTTT.